The present T cell receptor (beta chain) was sequenced within a study of cytomegalovirus exposure and HLA in healthy donors (TCRdb year 2017). Regarding the complete study: In an earlier analysis of some 610 of the donors, 276 Gb of sequence data and 100 million or so unique TCR beta sequences from some 170 million T cells were reported. Roughly 320 gigabases of sequencing data and around 80 million unique TCR sequences made up an early release that covered 640 HLA-typed donors. Among the roughly 400 genotyped donors, about 83% belonged to the genetic ancestry cluster associated with self-reported Caucasian donors. The study aimed to test whether cataloging public T cell receptors could reveal signatures of past pathogen exposure. Using immunosequencing, the study profiled T cell repertoires from 666 subjects and related those repertoires to cytomegalovirus serostatus. A separate validation cohort of roughly 110 different subjects was used in addition to the 666-subject first cohort. To predict cytomegalovirus infection status, the study brought together high-throughput TCR immunosequencing, statistical association of individual TCRs with disease status, and machine learning. A later analysis re-examined previously published TCR beta repertoires from more than 650 donors and added high-resolution HLA genotyping to investigate patterns of TCR occurrence. Rather than using new phenotypic data, the later analysis identified candidate immune exposures from TCR beta sequences and from how often those sequences occurred across donors. In an earlier analysis of roughly 600 of the donors, high-throughput TCR beta sequencing was used to judge whether each TCR beta V gene segment behaved as functional or pseudogenic. Donor age, sex, ethnicity and CMV serostatus were compiled together with the repertoire data. A later genetic analysis used genome-wide SNP genotypes for about 55% of the 666 donors, treating that subset as a discovery cohort. Every discovery cohort repertoire had been produced on one sequencing platform. HLA typing included class I and class II loci at four-digit resolution. Typing coverage varied by locus: roughly 629-640 donors for A, B, C, DRB1 and DQB1; roughly 500 for DQA1; 600 to 610 for DPA1; approximately 450 for DPB1. Roughly 5 DR-DQ haplotypes were handled as single units for association and clustering, since linkage in the cohort was strong. Among roughly 400 genotyped donors of the cohort, an average of approximately 240,000 unique TCR beta nucleotide sequences was sequenced per donor, of which 15% to 20% were non-productive. What the research found in general, with its limitations: In a later analysis, the rate of TCR association differed among HLA loci, with DRB1 alleles having the most associated TCRs and HLA-C alleles having the fewest. A total of 164 TCR beta chains were listed by the study as associated with cytomegalovirus. The only immune exposure information available for the cohort was CMV serostatus. A later analysis found that most CMV-associated TCR beta chains appeared HLA-restricted, with HLA associations seemingly driven largely by CMV exposure. Seventeen rarely observed V segments, including chromosome 9 orphons, were excluded from the earlier analysis of about 600 of the donors because counts were too low. The sequencing pipeline was judged likely to have produced a cluster of highly shared sequence variants as a technical artifact. In an earlier analysis of 500 to 650 of the donors, most TCR beta V segments appeared in productive rearrangements about 87% or about 30% of the time, broadly matching IMGT annotations. In a later analysis, HLA-associated TCR beta chains were found to be more clonally expanded and to have lower generation probabilities than equally common non-associated chains. This cohort had only TCR beta chains sequenced, and the lack of alpha or paired-chain data limited which features could be detected. Three of the identified cytomegalovirus-associated TCR beta chains were confirmed in vitro to be specific for cytomegalovirus antigens. A later genetic analysis associated a missense DCLRE1C variant with V-gene and J-gene trimming of TCR beta chains, and an independent cohort replicated the association. While some public TCRs were present in many individuals, most TCR sequences turned up only very rarely across donors. The authors suggested that the approach could potentially be generalized to other disease states and immunological phenotypes. Because the 87-base-pair reads could not distinguish some IMGT-functional V segments, including TRBV6-2 and TRBV6-3, those segments were excluded. Compared with the 666-donor mean, donors in an Asian-associated ancestry cluster had fewer N-insertions in productive TCRs, according to a later genetic analysis. A further reported finding was that TCR beta sequences accurately predicted the HLA-A and HLA-B alleles for most subjects in the first cohort. Sequencing depth was assumed to be roughly uniform across donors in the presence/absence analyses, though that assumption may not hold. When HLA alleles, especially DR and DQ, strongly co-occurred, attributing TCR associations to individual alleles was difficult. Linkage disequilibrium might explain the correlated functional status among segregating V segments, but an unknown experimental factor could not be excluded. A later analysis reported that several top co-occurrence clusters appeared linked to parvovirus B19, influenza, CMV and Epstein-Barr virus. At a false discovery rate of 0.05, a later analysis linked roughly 17,000 TCR beta sequences to specific HLA alleles. Because HLA typing was missing for some donors at each locus, association tests included only the typed subset. The classifier was reported to diagnose cytomegalovirus status with high specificity and sensitivity in both the original and validation cohorts.

In total, fewer than 750 healthy bone marrow donors made up the cohort. Cohort members were all nominally healthy when sampled, although unrecorded immune exposures were likely present. The donor was CMV seropositive and belonged to the group of over 250 seropositive cohort members. A peripheral blood sample was collected from each donor, and TCR beta sequencing was performed on peripheral blood mononuclear cells. The Qiagen DNeasy Blood Extraction Kit was used to extract genomic DNA from the blood cell samples. Turning to this clone: The target of this receptor is not known. No per-base quality is available; no much larger clone lies one base away.

Libraries came from the immunoSEQ multiplex PCR assay. The multiplex PCR relied on a mix of 60 forward primers for TCR Vbeta segments and 13 reverse primers for TCR Jbeta segments. The CDR3 region of rearranged TCR beta genes was amplified from genomic DNA with a multiplex PCR assay. Amplified TCR beta libraries were sequenced as 87-base-pair reads on the Illumina HiSeq System. In the source study's methods: In a later analysis, 80 million or so unique TCR beta chains were counted across the roughly 700 repertoires, and roughly 10 million of these chains were shared by at least two donors. Raw reads were error-corrected and collapsed into unique sequences with a nearest-neighbor algorithm that merged closely related sequences to remove PCR and sequencing errors. V, D and J gene segments were assigned by aligning CDR3 sequences to IMGT reference sequences. For a sequence to be retained, a match of at least six nucleotides was required to both a V gene segment and a J gene segment. Rearrangements were classified as productive when the CDR3 lacked stop codons and remained in frame with V and J, and all other rearrangements were classified as non-productive. Following IMGT convention, CDR3 was defined as the stretch from the second conserved V-encoded cysteine up to the conserved J-encoded phenylalanine. The earlier analysis of about 590 of the donors excluded sequences that lacked an unambiguous match to a single V gene segment. An earlier analysis of over 450 of the donors classified V segments as functional when productive rearrangements were above 56.7% and as segregating when the standard deviation between donors was above 5%. A statistical classification framework was built for diagnosing cytomegalovirus status from the catalog of TCR beta chain sequences. V and J gene assignment, in a later analysis, came from comparing TCR nucleotide sequences with IMGT/GENE-DB human TR gene sequences. Using the TCRdist pipeline, a later analysis assigned CDR3 sequences along with most-parsimonious VDJ recombination scenarios. In a later analysis, every TCR beta chain was defined by the combination of its CDR3 amino acid sequence and its V-gene family, and reads without a unique V-gene family were dropped. A later analysis removed nearly 600 highly shared, low-generation-probability nucleotide sequences to deal with suspected cross-contamination and a sequencing artifact. In a later analysis, a clonal expansion index was calculated for each public chain from normalized within-repertoire ranks of inferred template counts. In a later analysis, generation probabilities were computed with a VDJ recombination model fitted to out-of-frame rearrangements, and the resulting probabilities were checked against IGoR. A later analysis scored TCR-TCR, TCR-HLA and TCR-CMV co-occurrence with hypergeometric tests, applying a repertoire-size bias correction to TCR pairs. To estimate false discovery rates, a later analysis permuted the HLA or CMV assignments 20 times. In a later analysis, co-occurring TCRs were grouped using DBSCAN, and TCRdist sequence similarity was added for clustering within HLA-allele-positive subsets. Repertoires with fewer than 30,000 or more than 120,000 public chains, plus five repertoires with anomalous nucleotide sharing, were excluded from co-occurrence clustering. TCRdb limited this immuneACCESS table to in-frame rearrangements with V and J called. A share of clones is missing; checked studies link under half to unresolved V genes, and the rest is unexplained. V and J calls and clone size come straight from that table; D and trimming were deduced from the DNA. This sample is represented by under 300,000 clones; roughly 86% of them were singletons. The top ten constitute 2% of the sample.

From the germline V gene, CDR1 is SGHDN and CDR2 is FVKESK. Inclusive of the bounding cysteine and phenylalanine, the CDR3 is 16 residues long. CDR3 DNA only is kept here, 48 bases in frame from base 1. Trimming removed 3 bases from V and 5 bases from J; the gene matches leave 11 bases unexplained. The chain employs TRBV14 and TRBJ2-7; 9 central bases correspond to TRBD2. The source of this sequence is a woman aged 40 to 49 in good health and CMV-seropositive. Sequencing input: PBMCs. The DNA is TGTGCCAGCAGCCATATTAGCCTTAGCGGGAGAGACGAGCAGTACTTC. This sequence encodes CASSHISLSGRDEQYF.